The 5 T cell receptor beta chains presented below share a single source sample, sequenced in a study of blood T cells in healthy people across ages. A second PCR of roughly 6 to 12 cycles used a sample-barcoded 5' primer and a J-beta primer mix. TCRdb processed the 5' RACE reads anew with MiXCR; each CDR3 protein has one entry. The table shows 550,000 to 750,000 distinct CDR3 sequences, with roughly 21% occurring only once. Sequencing was done on a sample of blood. These receptors were obtained from a man between 65 and 80 years old in good health.

The V call is TRBV2, the J call TRBJ1-2, with 10 bases identical to TRBD1. Looked up from germline, CDR1 is SNHLY and CDR2 is FYNNEI. The CDR3 totals 15 residues. V shed 0 bases, J shed 8 bases, and the junction held 6 bases outside the gene matches. DNA of the CDR3: TGTGCCAGCAGTGAAGCCGGGACAGGGGCACGAGGCTACACCTTC. Its translation is CASSEAGTGARGYTF. Filled out from reference TRBV2 and TRBJ1-2, the complete variable domain reads EPEVTQTPSHQVTQMGQEVILRCVPISNHLYFYWYRQILGQKVEFLVSFYNNEISEKSEIFDDQFSVERPDGSNFTLKIRSTKLEDSAMYFCASSEAGTGARGYTFGSGTRLTVV.

A few counts support this clonotype. The V and J genes are TRBV13 and TRBJ1-1; 9 bases are a match to TRBD1. The CDR3 length is 15 residues. Germline V gene lookup returns CDR1 PRHDT and CDR2 FYEKMQ (reference sequence). The J segment lost 8 bases and the V segment lost 1 base, leaving 8 bases of the junction unmatched. The CDR3 sequence is CASSLALTGGLEAFF. The CDR3 DNA sequence: TGTGCCAGCAGCTTAGCCCTGACAGGGGGGTTGGAAGCTTTCTTT.

Ten or more counts support this clonotype. The J gene is TRBJ1-3, the V gene TRBV20-1, with D unclear. Trimming stripped 1 base from V and 0 bases from J, with 7 bases between. Per germline, CDR1 DFQATT and CDR2 SNEGSKA (reference sequence). The CDR3 sequence is 14 residues long. This CDR3 reads CSARVPRSGNTIYF. As DNA, the CDR3 is TGCAGTGCTAGAGTCCCCCGCTCTGGAAACACCATATATTTT.

This clonotype appeared a single time. CDR3 amino acids: CASSVGNPSSYNEQFF. In nucleotides, the CDR3 is TGTGCCAGCAGCGTAGGGAACCCGAGCTCCTACAATGAGCAGTTCTTC. The chain carries TRBV9 and TRBJ2-1; no definite D call. This CDR3 has 16 residues. V gave up 0 bases and J gave up 0 bases, with 10 bases separating them. Germline V lookup: CDR1 SGDLS, CDR2 YYNGEE.

This clonotype was counted a few times. V is TRBV6-1 and J is TRBJ2-5; D is unresolved. Trimming shortened V by 2 bases and J by 4 bases, and 8 bases separated the two germline ends. Germline V gene data show CDR1 as MNHNS and CDR2 as SASEGT. The CDR3 contains 13 residues. This CDR3 is CASSESNGETQYF. The CDR3 DNA is TGTGCCAGCAGTGAATCAAACGGAGAGACCCAGTACTTC.